The 20 T cell receptor beta chains reported below all come from one sample, sequenced in a study of read filtering for tumor transcriptome and immune sequencing. From about 0.4 ug of RNA, a library with molecular barcoded alpha/delta and beta/gamma adaptors was made. TCRdb independently ran MiXCR on the reads; one entry per CDR3 protein. This repertoire shows around 35,000 distinct CDR3 sequences, about 13% found once; its top ten account for less than 45%. What was sequenced was a population of CD138-negative cells sorted from bone marrow. The origin of the receptors is a donor at least 40 years old with multiple myeloma.

This clonotype was detected many times. The chain uses TRBV7-2 and TRBJ2-7, with 7 bases fitting TRBD2. Germline CDR1 reads SGHTA; CDR2 reads FQGNSA. The CDR3 totals 15 residues. J lost 7 bases, V lost 4 bases, and 13 bases had no gene match. CDR3 DNA sequence: TGTGCCAGCAGCTCCGTAGCGGGTGGGGCTAGGGAGCAGTACTTC. It translates to CASSSVAGGAREQYF.

This clonotype was detected many times. The CDR3 DNA is TGCAGCGCCGGGACAGGGGTCTATGAGCAGTTCTTC. Its translation: CSAGTGVYEQFF. The V gene is TRBV29-1, the J gene TRBJ2-1, with 10 bases that match TRBD1. This CDR3 is built from 12 residues. The germline CDR1 and CDR2 sequences are SQVTM and ANQGSEA. Losses at the gene ends were 7 bases for V and 8 bases for J; bases not matched to a gene: 5.

As regards this clonotype: This may be a read error: a much more frequent sequence differs by one nucleotide. The V and J genes are TRBV7-2 and TRBJ2-5; 10 nucleotides match TRBD2. The V segment lost 5 bases and the J segment 7 bases; nucleotides outside the gene matches: 25. CDR1 SGHTA and CDR2 FQGNSA come from the germline V gene. This CDR3 is 20 amino acids long. The CDR3 loop reads CASSPIRGLTSGLAWSTQYF. CDR3 bases: TGTGCCAGCAGCCCAATCCGGGGGTTGACTAGCGGGCTGGCTTGGTCGACCCAGTACTTC.

This clonotype appeared many times. The CDR3 DNA follows: TGCAGTGCCCGCCGAGCTCAGGGGCGCTACGAGCAGTACTTC. It specifies CSARRAQGRYEQYF. V gene TRBV20-1 combines with J gene TRBJ2-7, with TRBD1 as a possible D gene (6 bases). The germline V and J ends were trimmed by 6 bases and 3 bases, with 18 bases remaining between them. Germline V lookup: CDR1 DFQATT, CDR2 SNEGSKA (reference sequence). CDR3 length: 14 residues.

Concerning this clonotype: Being one base from a much bigger clone, this may be a read error. This rearrangement joins TRBV5-4 to TRBJ2-1, with TRBD1 as a possible D gene (5 bases). The V gene's germline CDR1 is SGHNT and CDR2 YYREEE (reference sequence). CDR3 length: 16 amino acids. This CDR3 is CASSPTAISSYNGQFF. In DNA form, the CDR3 reads TGTGCCAGCAGCCCGACAGCTATTAGCTCCTACAATGGGCAGTTCTTC.

The rearrangement joins TRBV10-3 to TRBJ1-2; unclear D gene. V gave up 3 bases and J gave up 2 bases, with 7 bases separating them. CDR3 size: 13 residues. Germline loops: CDR1 ENHRY, CDR2 SYGVKD. CDR3 amino acids: CAISDNNNYGYTF. CDR3 sequence (DNA): TGTGCCATCAGTGACAACAACAACTATGGCTACACCTTC.

The gene calls are TRBV23-1 and TRBJ1-5; unclear D gene. TRBV23-1 is designated an ORF whose function remains uncertain. This CDR3 region has 14 residues. The V end was cut by 8 bases, the J end by 0 bases, with 11 bases between. CDR3: CASYRPDSNQPQHF. CDR3 DNA: TGCGCCAGCTACCGCCCGGATAGCAATCAGCCCCAGCATTTT.

About this clonotype itself: A much larger clone lies a single base off, so this may be a read error. The chain recombines TRBV6-1 with TRBJ2-7, with a possible D match to TRBD2 (5 bases). Germline CDR1 and CDR2: MNHNS and SASEGT. The V end was cut by 2 bases, the J end by 1 base, with 12 bases between. The CDR3 contains 15 residues. Here the CDR3 reads CASSEPGLLSYEQYF. The CDR3 nucleotides read TGTGCCAGCAGTGAACCCGGACTGCTTTCCTACGAGCAGTACTTC.

This clonotype was found many times. The rearrangement uses TRBV29-1 and TRBJ2-1; the match to TRBD2 covers 10 bases. Germline V gene data show CDR1 as SQVTM and CDR2 as ANQGSEA. The CDR3 length is 17 residues. V was pared by 7 bases and J by 4 bases, with 16 bases of the junction left unmatched. The CDR3 loop reads CSARLPQGLARYNEQFF. The CDR3 DNA reads as TGCAGCGCAAGATTACCCCAGGGACTAGCGAGGTACAATGAGCAGTTCTTC.

In this sample, this clonotype turned up many times. The chain uses TRBV23-1 and TRBJ2-7; no firm D call. TRBV23-1 is classed as an ORF, of uncertain function. V was pared by 2 bases and J by 6 bases, with 8 bases between. CDR3 size: 12 residues. The CDR3 region has the DNA TGCGCCAGCAGTCAAAAGGTTGGCGAGCAGTACTTC. It codes for CASSQKVGEQYF.

This chain joins TRBV29-1 and TRBJ2-2; perhaps TRBD1 as D (5 bases). Per germline, CDR1 SQVTM and CDR2 ANQGSEA. Trimming cost V 7 bases and J 0 bases, with 9 bases left between them. The CDR3 has 13 amino acids. This CDR3 reads CSGGHSNTGELFF. Written as DNA, the CDR3 is TGCAGCGGCGGACACTCGAACACCGGGGAGCTGTTTTTT.

In this sample, this clonotype turned up many times. The chain joins TRBV6-6 to TRBJ2-2; TRBD2 matches 8 bases. V lost 5 bases to trimming and J lost 6 bases; unmatched junction nucleotides: 8. Germline CDR1 and CDR2: MNHNY and SVGAGI (reference sequence). The CDR3 extends over 15 amino acids. In DNA form, the CDR3 reads TGTGCCAGCAGTCCCCAAACGGGGGGGGCCGGGGAGCTGTTTTTT. Translation: CASSPQTGGAGELFF.

This clonotype has ten or more counts. This chain connects TRBV5-4 to TRBJ1-1; D remains ambiguous. This CDR3 has 14 residues. Trimming removed 2 bases at V and 0 bases at J, with 8 bases between. Germline V CDR1 and CDR2: SGHNT, YYREEE (reference sequence). The CDR3 DNA follows: TGTGCCAGCAGCTTCGTTGGTATGAACACTGAAGCTTTCTTT. It is translated as CASSFVGMNTEAFF.

This clonotype has at least ten counts. V gene TRBV6-2 or TRBV6-3 combines with J gene TRBJ1-1; a weak D match, TRBD1 (6 bases). In germline, CDR1 is MNHEY, CDR2 SVGEGT. Between the trimmed V and J ends, which lost 5 bases and 1 base, there was a span of 8 bases. This CDR3 comprises 13 residues. The DNA of the CDR3 is TGTGCCAGCAGTATCAGGGGGAACACTGAAGCTTTCTTT. This encodes CASSIRGNTEAFF.

This clonotype was observed at least ten times. The chain recombines TRBV28 with TRBJ2-7; TRBD2 matches at 13 bases. Germline trimming cut 6 bases from V and 2 bases from J; bases unmatched to any gene: 4. Germline V gene data show CDR1 as MDHEN and CDR2 as SYDVKM. The CDR3 spans 15 residues. CDR3 nucleotide sequence: TGTGCCAGCAGCCGAGGACTAGCGGGGGCCTACGAGCAGTACTTC. As protein: CASSRGLAGAYEQYF.

The J gene is TRBJ1-1, the V gene TRBV5-1; 11 nucleotides line up with TRBD1. J was trimmed by 14 bases and V by 4 bases; bases with no gene match: 19. CDR1 and CDR2 (germline): SGHRS, YFSETQ. This CDR3 contains 16 residues. Here the CDR3 DNA reads TGCGCCAGCAGCCTTGGACAGGGGGCAAGGAACACTGGAGCCTTCTTT. Protein sequence: CASSLGQGARNTGAFF.

This clonotype was found a few times. The chain is built from TRBV20-1 and TRBJ2-7; a possible D gene is TRBD2 (5 bases). The CDR3 has 11 amino acids. V lost 3 bases to trimming and J lost 8 bases, with 11 bases between them. The germline V gene has CDR1 DFQATT and CDR2 SNEGSKA (reference sequence). The CDR3 DNA follows: TGCAGTGCTAGCCCCTCCGGGAAGCAGTACTTC. Protein product: CSASPSGKQYF.

This clonotype was recorded many times. Given a far larger clone just one base away, this is likely a sequencing read error. The chain combines TRBV11-3 with TRBJ2-1, with a possible D match to TRBD1 (5 bases). The CDR3 sequence is 16 residues long. The V gene's germline CDR1 is SGHNT and CDR2 YENEEA. CDR3: CASSSQAWGSYNVQFF. CDR3 in DNA: TGTGCCAGCAGCTCACAGGCCTGGGGTTCCTACAATGTGCAGTTCTTC. The variable domain in full, with the rest retrieved from reference TRBV11-3 and TRBJ2-1, is EAGVVQSPRYKIIEKKQPVAFWCNPISGHNTLYWYLQNLGQGPELLIRYENEEAVDDSQLPKDRFSAERLKGVDSTLKIQPAELGDSAVYLCASSSQAWGSYNVQFFGPGTRLTVL.

Concerning this clonotype: It is likely a read error: a sequence one base away is far more abundant. This chain connects TRBV3-2 to TRBJ1-1. TRBV3-2 represents a pseudogene. This CDR3 is 15 amino acids long. As DNA, the CDR3 is TGTGCCAGCCGCCACAGCCCGCTGGTTGGGACTGAAGCTTTCTTT. Translated: CASRHSPLVGTEAFF.

Worth noting for this clonotype: A much larger clonotype is one base distant, so this may be a read error. The chain uses TRBV20-1 and TRBJ1-2; D uncertain. Germline V gene data show CDR1 as DFQATT and CDR2 as SNEGSKA (reference sequence). CDR3 length: 16 amino acids. V gave up 1 base and J gave up 0 bases, with 15 bases separating them. The CDR3 sequence: CSARVRGPLPNYGYTF. In nucleotides, the CDR3 is TGCAGTGCTAGAGTACGCGGGCCCCTACCTAACTATGGCTACACCTTC.